This T cell receptor (beta chain) was recorded in a study of cytomegalovirus exposure and HLA in healthy donors. Whole-study findings and limits: It was in a later analysis that TCR association rates were seen to vary by HLA locus, highest for DRB1 and lowest for HLA-C. No immune exposure information besides CMV serostatus was available.

On this clone itself: Its antigen is not known.

Vbeta (60) and Jbeta (13) primers were used in the PCR. The repertoire was sequenced with immunoSEQ multiplex PCR; TCRdb's copy has only in-frame clones and lacks some. The profile shows some 180,000 clones, about 82% of them singletons. Trimming removed 2 bases from V and 2 bases from J; junction bases left unmatched: 7. Per the germline V gene, CDR1 is LNHDA and CDR2 is SQIVND (reference sequence). The CDR3 extends over 16 amino acids. The receptor comes from a woman between 45 and 60 years old in good health and CMV-seronegative. The rearrangement uses TRBV19 and TRBJ2-7, with 9 bases lining up with TRBD2. Sequencing was performed on PBMCs. The CDR3 reads CASSIMGSGSAYEQYF. The CDR3 DNA reads TGTGCCAGTAGTATAATGGGTAGCGGGAGCGCCTACGAGCAGTACTTC.